The clone carrying this T cell receptor (beta chain) has a count of ten or more. Its target is not known. Unique molecular identifiers were used in preparing the TCRbeta library. TCRdb fed the PCR reads into MiXCR, producing one record per CDR3 protein. In the table there are approximately 97,000 distinct CDR3 sequences, approximately 6% of which are singletons. J was trimmed by 7 bases and V by 3 bases; bases with no gene match: 4. The germline gives CDR1 SGHTA, CDR2 FQGNSA. The CDR3 is 14 amino acids. The data originate from a study of T-cell reconstitution after alpha-beta-depleted transplantation in children. General study results and limits: Several hundred rapidly expanded clones from non-depleted graft cells reportedly supplied alpha-beta T cells about two months post-transplant. The main origin of T-cell counts and diversity one year after transplant was newly produced T cells. Elevated TCRbeta diversity at day 60 was traced, in some patients, to surviving recipient T cells and thymic progenitors.

The source of this sequence is a female patient aged 2-10 years who had a stem cell transplant for Fanconi anemia, so the T cells may come from the graft donor. The source material was PBMCs, mostly from graft donor cells, sampled 60 days after TCRalphabeta/CD19-depleted stem cell transplant. This chain uses TRBV7-2 with TRBJ1-4; TRBD1 matches at 8 bases. The CDR3 here is CASSFQGASEKLFF. CDR3 nucleotide sequence: TGTGCCAGCAGCTTTCAGGGGGCTAGTGAAAAACTGTTTTTT.